This TCR beta chain comes out of a study of spatial heterogeneity in lung cancer. Across the study: Unique TCR and UMI combinations averaged more than ten appearances each in raw reads.

Documented time point: sample taken at primary tumor resection. Sequencing covered unsorted whole RNA taken from tumor, nontumor lung or frozen PBMC. Samples were obtained from roughly 65 donors, all untreated early-stage non-small cell lung cancer patients. Every cDNA TCR molecule received its own unique molecular identifier. TCRdb ran MiXCR on the 5' RACE reads and lists one entry per CDR3 protein. The table records 15,000 or so distinct CDR3 sequences, 7.9% of them present only once. This clonotype was obtained from a female donor with early-stage non-small cell lung cancer. This sample comprised PBMCs, obtained at surgery.

CDR3 in amino acids: CASSTSAGGGQPQHF. In DNA, the CDR3 is TGTGCCAGCTCAACCAGTGCAGGGGGAGGTCAGCCCCAGCATTTT. The chain couples TRBV18 to TRBJ1-5, with 7 positions matching TRBD1. The CDR3 covers 15 residues. Germline CDR1 and CDR2: KGHSH and LQKENI. The V and J ends lost 5 bases and 6 bases, in that order; junction bases with no gene match: 10.